These 11 T cell receptor beta chains were sequenced from one sample in a study of cytomegalovirus exposure and HLA in healthy donors. The PCR ran on 60 Vbeta and 13 Jbeta primers. The repertoire was sequenced with immunoSEQ multiplex PCR; TCRdb's copy has only in-frame clones and lacks some. The profile shows 150,000 to 200,000 clones, around three quarters of them singletons. Sequenced: PBMCs. These receptor sequences come from a woman between 40 and 50 years old in good health and CMV-seronegative.

The chain employs TRBV19 and TRBJ2-5; 10 bases are shared with TRBD1. Germline V gene sequence: CDR1 LNHDA, CDR2 SQIVND (reference sequence). Losses at the gene ends were 5 bases for V and 5 bases for J; bases not matched to a gene: 8. The length of the CDR3 is 15 residues. CDR3 bases: TGTGCCAGTAGTGTGGGACAGGGGAATTTGGAGACCCAGTACTTC. Translated, it gives CASSVGQGNLETQYF.

This clone was counted a single time. J is TRBJ2-7 and V is TRBV6-5, with 7 nucleotides matching TRBD1. The CDR3 totals 14 residues. Germline V gene data show CDR1 as MNHEY and CDR2 as SVGAGI. V shed 0 bases and J 4 bases; nucleotides not matched to a gene: 3. For the CDR3, the DNA is TGTGCCAGCAGTTACTCGACAGGGTTGTACGAGCAGTACTTC. This translates into CASSYSTGLYEQYF.

The genes are TRBV29-1 and TRBJ1-5; TRBD1 matches at 9 bases. CDR3 size: 14 residues. The germline V gene encodes CDR1 SQVTM and CDR2 ANQGSEA. V lost 7 bases, J lost 4 bases, and 8 bases stayed unmatched. CDR3 region: CSAKTGTGNQPQHF. The DNA of the CDR3 is TGCAGCGCCAAAACTGGGACAGGGAATCAGCCCCAGCATTTT.

The chain employs TRBV6-1 and TRBJ2-1; 8 bases fit TRBD2. V lost 8 bases to trimming and J lost 7 bases; unmatched junction nucleotides: 13. The CDR3 runs to 15 residues. Germline CDR1 and CDR2: MNHNS and SASEGT. The CDR3 DNA is TGTGCCAGCCGTAGTGCGGGAGGCGCATTGAATGAGCAGTTCTTC. This codes for CASRSAGGALNEQFF.

The chain carries TRBV5-1 and TRBJ2-1, with 9 bases matching TRBD2. V was clipped by 6 bases and J by 9 bases; unmatched bases: 13. CDR1 is SGHRS, CDR2 YFSETQ, per germline. The CDR3 loop spans 15 amino acids. CDR3 region: CASMGLAGGPGEQFF. DNA of the CDR3: TGCGCCAGCATGGGGTTGGCGGGAGGGCCAGGTGAGCAGTTCTTC.

This sequence joins TRBV10-3 and TRBJ1-5, with a tentative D call TRBD1 (6 bases). V lost 4 bases and J 1 base, leaving 8 bases between the germline ends. Germline-derived CDR1 and CDR2 are ENHRY and SYGVKD. The CDR3 runs 14 residues. DNA for the CDR3: TGTGCCATCAGTGCCGACAGGAGCAATCAGCCCCAGCATTTT. Protein: CAISADRSNQPQHF.

The V gene is TRBV11-2, the J gene TRBJ2-1; 7 positions match TRBD2. This CDR3 contains 14 residues. J gave up 9 bases and V 1 base, and 6 bases lay outside the gene matches. In germline, CDR1 is SGHAT, CDR2 FQNNGV. In DNA, the CDR3 is TGTGCCAGCAGCTTAGCGCGGGAGACGGGTGAGCAGTTCTTC. Encoded protein: CASSLARETGEQFF.

The V call is TRBV7-3, the J call TRBJ2-1; D is possibly TRBD1 (6 bases). The CDR3 consists of 14 residues. Trimming took off 1 base at V and 7 bases at J, with 11 bases between the two ends. Germline CDR1 and CDR2: SGHTA and FQGTGA. The CDR3 sequence: CASSLRGGVNEQFF. The CDR3 DNA reads as TGTGCCAGCAGCTTAAGAGGGGGAGTTAATGAGCAGTTCTTC.

The genes are TRBV5-4 and TRBJ1-1; D ambiguous. The CDR3 consists of 15 residues. Germline V gives CDR1 SGHNT, CDR2 YYREEE (reference sequence). V was cut by 0 bases and J by 6 bases, with 15 bases left in between. The CDR3 DNA follows: TGTGCCAGCAGCTTGGACTCCCTGAGAGGCGCTGAAGCTTTCTTT. Encoded protein: CASSLDSLRGAEAFF.

This clone was counted between two and nine times. This rearrangement joins TRBV18 to TRBJ1-2, with 8 bases that match TRBD1. This CDR3 has 12 residues. Looked up from germline, CDR1 is KGHSH and CDR2 is LQKENI. The J segment lost 8 bases and the V segment lost 11 bases, leaving 10 bases of the junction unmatched. CDR3 sequence (DNA): TGTGCCTCCGGCCAGGGGGCGGAGGGCTACACCTTC. Translating it yields CASGQGAEGYTF. The full variable domain, with the rest looked up from reference TRBV18 and TRBJ1-2, is NAGVMQNPRHLVRRRGQEARLRCSPMKGHSHVYWYRQLPEEGLKFMVYLQKENIIDESGMPKERFSAEFPKEGPSILRIQQVVRGDSAAYFCASGQGAEGYTFGSGTRLTVV.

This clone turned up a few times. The chain employs TRBV10-1 and TRBJ2-1, with 13 bases that match TRBD2. V trimming: 0 bases; J trimming: 7 bases; junction bases outside the gene matches: 3. The germline V gene encodes CDR1 WNHNN and CDR2 SYGVQD (reference sequence). The CDR3 loop spans 16 amino acids. The CDR3 coding sequence is TGCGCCAGCAGTGAGTCGGGACTAGCGGGGTCAAATGAGCAGTTCTTC. Translated, it gives CASSESGLAGSNEQFF.